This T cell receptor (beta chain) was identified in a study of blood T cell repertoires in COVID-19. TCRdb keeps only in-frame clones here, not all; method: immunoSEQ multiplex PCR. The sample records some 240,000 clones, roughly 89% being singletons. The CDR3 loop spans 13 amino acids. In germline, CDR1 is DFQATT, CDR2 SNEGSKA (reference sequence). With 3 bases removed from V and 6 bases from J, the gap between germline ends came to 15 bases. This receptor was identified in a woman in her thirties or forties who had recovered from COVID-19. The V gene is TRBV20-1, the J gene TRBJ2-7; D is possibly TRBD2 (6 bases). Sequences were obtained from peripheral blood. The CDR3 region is CSASGTSSGEQYF. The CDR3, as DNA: TGCAGTGCTAGTGGGACTTCTTCTGGCGAGCAGTACTTC.